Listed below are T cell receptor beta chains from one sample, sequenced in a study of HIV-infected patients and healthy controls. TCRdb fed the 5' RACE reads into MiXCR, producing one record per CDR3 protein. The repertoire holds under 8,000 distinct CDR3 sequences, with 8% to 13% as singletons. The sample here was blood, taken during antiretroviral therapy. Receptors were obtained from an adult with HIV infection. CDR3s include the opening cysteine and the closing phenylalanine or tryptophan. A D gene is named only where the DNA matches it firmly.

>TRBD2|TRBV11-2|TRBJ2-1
CASSTHGGSSYNEQFF
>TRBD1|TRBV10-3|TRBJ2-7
CAISESKDRGNEQYF
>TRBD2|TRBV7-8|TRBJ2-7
CASAPKRGGRSYSHEQYF
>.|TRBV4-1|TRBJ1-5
CASSQDRNQPQHF
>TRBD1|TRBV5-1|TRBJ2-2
CASSLVDRGSSYTGELFF
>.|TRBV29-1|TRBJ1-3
CSVADSTIYF
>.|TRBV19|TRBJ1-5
CASSIEFGNQPQHF
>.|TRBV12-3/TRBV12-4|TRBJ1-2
CASSFGQGLHGYTF
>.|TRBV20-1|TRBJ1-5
CSAQPYRGNNQPQHF
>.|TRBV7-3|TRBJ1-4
CASSEQGGDEKLFF
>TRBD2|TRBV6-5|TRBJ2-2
CASSTRAGGPNYSGELFF
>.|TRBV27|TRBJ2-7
CASRDIGKEQYF
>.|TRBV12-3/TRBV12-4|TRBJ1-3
CASAGNGGSGNTIYF
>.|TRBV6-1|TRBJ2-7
CASSELKGGGEQYF
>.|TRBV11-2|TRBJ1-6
CASSSPTSSVAYNSPLHF